Listed here are 24 T cell receptor delta chains from one sample, sequenced in a study of gamma-delta T cells after stem cell transplantation. TCRdb re-identified clones in the RT-PCR reads via CATT. This table holds around 2,000 delta-chain clones, roughly 1% found once. The specimen was gamma-delta T cells. The receptors were gathered from a human donor. It is not recorded whose cells these are; they may come from a transplant donor.

The V and J genes are TRDV2 and TRDJ2; 11 bases map to TRDD3. There are 18 residues in the CDR3. V lost 0 bases and J lost 4; bases outside the gene matches: 9. CDR1 is GEAIGNYY and CDR2 is EKD in the germline V gene. CDR3 sequence: CACDTMSLGDTGTAQLFF. In nucleotides, the CDR3 is TGTGCCTGTGACACCATGAGTCTGGGGGATACCGGGACAGCACAACTCTTCTTT.

As concerns this clone: TCRdb's protein, taken from a much larger clone, differs from this DNA's translation at residue 4, likely owing to a read error; the protein displayed comes from the DNA. This chain uses TRDV2 with TRDJ1; the D is unclear. This CDR3 comprises 19 residues. Germline assignment: CDR1 GEAIGNYY and CDR2 EKD. With 5 bases removed from V and 0 bases from J, the gap between germline ends came to 27 bases. CDR3 sequence reads: CACGTVGLGGFSYTDKLIF. Here the CDR3 DNA reads TGTGCCTGTGGCACGGTCGGTCTTGGTGGGTTTTCGTACACCGATAAACTCATCTTT.

The chain is built from TRDV2 and TRDJ1; 9 nucleotides line up with TRDD3. The CDR3 loop spans 19 amino acids. The ends lost 3 bases at V and 0 bases at J; junction bases unmatched: 16. The germline CDR1 and CDR2 sequences are GEAIGNYY and EKD. CDR3 residues: CACDSLVLGDPKYTDKLIF. As DNA, the CDR3 is TGTGCCTGTGACTCCCTCGTACTGGGGGACCCGAAGTACACCGATAAACTCATCTTT.

A note on this clone: A far larger clone is one base from this, pointing to a likely read error. The sample holds other DNA sequences that translate to the same CDR3. J is TRDJ1 and V is TRDV2; 11 bases agree with TRDD3. Germline CDR1 GEAIGNYY, CDR2 EKD. CDR3 size: 17 residues. CDR3 residues: CACDTLGDTRYTDKLIF. DNA of the CDR3: TGTGCCTGTGACACTCTGGGGGATACCCGGTACACTGATAAACTCATCTTT.

This clone is labeled as medium-sized. One end of the junction varies from germline; a read error may be responsible. This chain connects TRDV2 to TRDJ1; TRDD3 matches 9 bases. Germline V lookup: CDR1 GEAIGNYY, CDR2 EKD. CDR3 length: 18 amino acids. CDR3 loop: CACDPLLGEIQYTYKLIF. In DNA form, the CDR3 reads TGTGCCTGTGACCCCTTACTGGGGGAGATACAGTACACCTATAAACTCATCTTT.

Comment on this clone: A far larger clone lies a single base away; this is likely a read error. Distinct nucleotide sequences in the sample also encode this CDR3. The chain links TRDV2 to TRDJ1; 7 bases align to TRDD3. Germline assignment: CDR1 GEAIGNYY and CDR2 EKD. The V and J ends lost 0 bases and 8 bases, in that order; junction bases with no gene match: 14. The CDR3 spans 16 residues. CDR3 sequence: CACDTLAGDSTLKLIF. The DNA for the CDR3 is TGTGCCTGTGACACCTTGGCTGGGGATAGCACCTTGAAACTCATCTTT.

By proportion, this clone is large (0.1 to 1%). Distinct nucleotide sequences in the sample also encode this CDR3. The rearrangement uses TRDV2 and TRDJ1; D possibly corresponds to TRDD3 (6 bases). The CDR3 length is 21 residues. The germline V and J ends were trimmed by 0 bases and 1 base, with 29 bases remaining between them. Germline CDR1 GEAIGNYY, CDR2 EKD. Here the CDR3 DNA reads TGTGCCTGTGACACCGTCCCTGGTACTGGGACATACCCCCGGGGCACCGATAAACTCATCTTT. It translates to CACDTVPGTGTYPRGTDKLIF.

Notes on this clone: This is likely an artifact of a read error, given a far larger clone one base away. This sample also contains other DNA sequences that code for the same CDR3. This chain uses TRDV2 with TRDJ1, with 12 nucleotides matching TRDD3. This CDR3 has 18 residues. The germline gives CDR1 GEAIGNYY, CDR2 EKD. The junction had 14 bases not matched to a gene; V was cut back by 7 bases and J by 0 bases. The CDR3 protein is CACDPLGDTLPHTDKLIF. DNA of the CDR3: TGTGCCTGCGACCCACTGGGGGATACCCTCCCACACACCGATAAACTCATCTTT.

In regard to this clone: A single base separates this from a much larger clone, so it may be a read error. This chain connects TRDV1 to TRDJ1; TRDD3 agrees at 11 bases. With V trimmed by 3 bases and J by 4 bases, 19 bases remained unmatched. The CDR3 has 20 amino acids. Germline CDR1 TSWWSYY, CDR2 QGS. CDR3 nucleotide sequence: TGTGCTCTTGGGGACGCACTTCCCTACTGGGGGATAAGCTTCGGCGATAAACTCATCTTT. Encoded protein: CALGDALPYWGISFGDKLIF.

This clone was found a few times. This sequence is one base from a far larger clone and is likely a read error. J is TRDJ3 and V is TRDV2, with 8 bases matching TRDD3. In germline, CDR1 is GEAIGNYY, CDR2 EKD. This CDR3 comprises 20 residues. Germline trimming cut 1 base from V and 0 bases from J; bases unmatched to any gene: 10. DNA of the CDR3: TGTGCCTGTGACACGGTTGGGGGATCGTTGAGCTCCTGGGACACCCGACAGATGTTTTTC. Encoded protein: CACDTVGGSLSSWDTRQMFF.

In its sample, this clone ranks as medium-sized. This could be a read error, since a much larger clone is one nucleotide away. The CDR3, as DNA: TGTGCCTGTGGCACCTTCGAACTGGGGGATAGTTCCTGGGACACCCGACAGATGTTTTTC. Its protein is CACGTFELGDSSWDTRQMFF. V is TRDV2 and J is TRDJ3; 11 bases agree with TRDD3. The CDR3 has 20 amino acids. Germline V lookup: CDR1 GEAIGNYY, CDR2 EKD.

The chain couples TRAV38-2/DV8 to TRDJ1; 11 bases are a match to TRDD3. CDR1 is TSESDYY and CDR2 is QEAYKQQN in the germline V gene. Trimming at V came to 4 bases and at J to 0 bases, leaving 26 bases not matched to a gene. This CDR3 contains 23 residues. CDR3 residues: CAYRVLSYSWGILEGLHTDKLIF. CDR3 DNA: TGTGCTTATAGGGTACTTTCCTACTCCTGGGGGATACTCGAAGGATTACACACCGATAAACTCATCTTT.

This clone was observed a handful of times. V usage is TRDV1 and J usage is TRDJ1, with 12 bases that match TRDD3. The CDR3 has 27 amino acids. Germline V gives CDR1 TSWWSYY, CDR2 QGS. Trimming took 2 bases from V and 4 from J; bases not matched to a gene: 38. CDR3 loop: CALGEKFLPMGFFTGGYTGRENDKLIF. The CDR3 DNA reads as TGTGCTCTTGGGGAAAAGTTCCTACCCATGGGTTTTTTTACTGGGGGATACACGGGAAGGGAGAACGATAAACTCATCTTT.

Turning to this clone: It differs at one base from a far larger clone, so likely a read error. Other DNA variants within this sample encode the same CDR3. V gene TRDV3 combines with J gene TRDJ1; tentative D call: TRDD3 (6 bases). This CDR3 is built from 15 residues. Germline loops: CDR1 TVYSNPD, CDR2 GDNSRS (reference sequence). DNA of the CDR3: TGCGCCCAACGTCTGGGGTTCGGGCTCACCGATAAACTCATCTTT. Protein: CAQRLGFGLTDKLIF.

As to this clone: Translating this DNA gives a protein that differs at residue 7 from the TCRdb one, which belongs to a much larger clone; a read error is likely, and the protein shown is this translation. The chain employs TRDV2 and TRDJ1, with 11 bases fitting TRDD3. The CDR3 is 18 amino acids. After removal of 3 bases from V and 3 bases from J, the junction contained 14 bases not matched to a gene. Germline CDR1 is GEAIGNYY and CDR2 is EKD. CDR3 DNA sequence: TGTGCCTGTGACTCGATGGCGGCTGGGGGATACTGGGCCGATAAACTCATCTTT. Protein sequence: CACDSMAAGGYWADKLIF.

Worth noting for this clone: A far larger clone is a single base away, which makes a read error likely. This sequence joins TRDV2 and TRDJ1; 8 positions match TRDD3. The CDR3 contains 20 residues. V shed 9 bases and J 0 bases; nucleotides not matched to a gene: 26. The germline V gene has CDR1 GEAIGNYY and CDR2 EKD. The CDR3 coding sequence is TGTGCCCGTCAACCCCTAAGGGGAACTGGGGGCCAATCGTACACCGATAAACTCATCTTT. This gives the protein CARQPLRGTGGQSYTDKLIF.

The chain links TRDV2 to TRDJ1; 11 bases map to TRDD3. The CDR3 totals 19 residues. CDR1 is GEAIGNYY and CDR2 is EKD in the germline V gene. V shed 0 bases, J shed 2 bases, and the junction held 13 bases outside the gene matches. The DNA of the CDR3 is TGTGCCTGTGACACCGTTGGGGGATACGCGATCTCTCATACCGATAAACTCATCTTT. Amino acid sequence: CACDTVGGYAISHTDKLIF.

Details on this clone: It differs at one base from a far larger clone, so likely a read error. V gene TRDV2 combines with J gene TRDJ1, with TRDD3 matching 10 bases. Germline-derived CDR1 and CDR2 are GEAIGNYY and EKD. V shed 1 base and J 2 bases; nucleotides not matched to a gene: 9. CDR3 length equals 17 residues. In nucleotides, the CDR3 is TGTGCCTGTGACACACTGGGGGATGCTGGTTATACCGATAAACTCATCTTT. It encodes CACDTLGDAGYTDKLIF.

This clone is classed as large. The rearrangement uses TRDV2 and TRDJ1; the match to TRDD3 covers 7 bases. Per the germline V gene, CDR1 is GEAIGNYY and CDR2 is EKD. The CDR3 consists of 15 residues. The ends lost 0 bases at V and 0 bases at J; junction bases unmatched: 3. CDR3 in amino acids: CACDTVGDHTDKLIF. CDR3 nucleotides: TGTGCCTGTGACACCGTGGGGGACCACACCGATAAACTCATCTTT.

Within the sample, this clone is medium-sized. The chain combines TRDV3 with TRDJ1; 9 bases match TRDD3. The CDR3 runs 24 residues. With 1 base clipped from V and 0 bases from J, the junction kept 33 bases outside the gene matches. The germline gives CDR1 TVYSNPD, CDR2 GDNSRS (reference sequence). CDR3 DNA: TGTGCCTTTACCTCTTTTACATTTGCCTACGTGTATTCGGGGGATACAATGTACACCGATAAACTCATCTTT. The encoded protein is CAFTSFTFAYVYSGDTMYTDKLIF.

A word on this clone: Given a much more abundant clone one base away, this may be a read error. The chain has TRDV2 and TRDJ3, with a weak D call TRDD3 (6 bases). V gave up 0 bases and J gave up 0 bases, with 17 bases separating them. Germline CDR1 GEAIGNYY, CDR2 EKD. CDR3 size: 20 residues. The CDR3 loop is CACDTVPVLGSSWDTRQMFF. The DNA for the CDR3 is TGTGCCTGTGACACCGTTCCCGTACTGGGCAGCTCCTGGGACACCCGACAGATGTTTTTC.

This clone was observed a few times. A far larger clone differs by one base, so this is likely a read error. At the DNA level, this CDR3 is encoded by other sequences in the same sample as well. The chain has TRDV3 and TRDJ1, with D maybe TRDD3 (6 bases). Germline lookup yields CDR1 TVYSNPD and CDR2 GDNSRS (reference sequence). The CDR3 covers 15 residues. As DNA, the CDR3 is TGTGCCCAACGTCTGGGGTTCGGGCTCACCGATAAGCTCATCTTT. Amino acid sequence: CAQRLGFGLTDKLIF.

Points on this clone: This is likely an artifact of a read error, given a far larger clone one base away. The V call is TRDV2, the J call TRDJ1, with 10 bases identical to TRDD3. This CDR3 has 15 amino acids. Germline CDR1 and CDR2: GEAIGNYY and EKD. CDR3 sequence: CACGTGGIRADKLIF. The CDR3 nucleotides read TGTGCCTGTGGCACCGGGGGGATACGCGCCGATAAACTCATCTTT.

This clone was counted only a few times. For this DNA, TCRdb reports the protein of a much larger clone, which diverges at residue 6, most likely from a read error; the protein presented here is translated directly from the DNA. The V call is TRDV2, the J call TRDJ1; D is possibly TRDD3 (6 bases). V was shortened by 0 bases and J by 0 bases, with 13 bases between the two germline ends. Germline V gene data show CDR1 as GEAIGNYY and CDR2 as EKD. CDR3 length: 16 residues. The CDR3 coding sequence is TGTGCCTGTGACACCGCCGGGGGAGTAAACACCGATAAACTCATCTTT. Amino acid sequence: CACDTAGGVNTDKLIF.